The present TCR beta chain was sequenced within a study of beta chain features in type 1 diabetes. Sequencing targeted expressed TCRB transcripts, as all isolated RNA had been reverse transcribed. TCRdb's table, derived via immunoSEQ multiplex PCR, lists solely in-frame clones and lacks some. This table holds about 320,000 clones, 11% to 15% found once. Trimming at V came to 4 bases and at J to 0 bases, leaving 6 bases not matched to a gene. The CDR3 covers 16 residues. Germline CDR1 reads SGHRS; CDR2 reads YFSETQ. Overall study results and limits: Across patients, naive, central memory and Treg TCRB repertoires exhibited apparently greater similarity than was observed across healthy donors. Whether HLA type influences TCRB rearrangement remained unresolved here.

Note on this clone: Antigen specificity is unknown.

What was sequenced was central memory CD4+ T cells from blood. The sequence was collected from a man aged 25-40 years in good health. The V call is TRBV5-1, the J call TRBJ1-4; 7 nucleotides line up with TRBD1. The CDR3 loop reads CASSGGTAATNEKLFF. The CDR3 DNA follows: TGCGCCAGCAGCGGCGGGACAGCTGCAACTAATGAAAAACTGTTTTTT.